Below are 2 T cell receptor beta chains sequenced from a single sample in a study of blood T cell repertoires in COVID-19. TCRdb keeps only in-frame clones here, not all; method: immunoSEQ multiplex PCR. The sample lists around 230,000 clones; approximately 86% were seen once. The material sequenced was peripheral blood. The receptors originated from a man aged 40-55 years with acute or convalescent COVID-19.

The rearrangement uses TRBV7-6 and TRBJ2-7; 10 bases line up with TRBD1. The length of the CDR3 is 18 residues. After removal of 1 base from V and 6 bases from J, the junction contained 15 bases not matched to a gene. CDR1 and CDR2 (germline): SGHVS, FNYEAQ. Here the CDR3 DNA reads TGTGCCAGCAGCTTAGAGGGGTATAGGGGACAGGGGTATAGCGAGCAGTACTTC. Protein sequence: CASSLEGYRGQGYSEQYF.

The table lists this clone with a few counts. The gene calls are TRBV7-9 and TRBJ2-7; TRBD1 matches at 8 bases. V was pared by 5 bases and J by 0 bases, with 9 bases of the junction left unmatched. There are 16 residues in the CDR3. Germline assignment: CDR1 SEHNR and CDR2 FQNEAQ (reference sequence). For the CDR3, the DNA is TGTGCCAGCAGCCCCGACGGGACAGGAACCTCCTACGAGCAGTACTTC. It translates to CASSPDGTGTSYEQYF.